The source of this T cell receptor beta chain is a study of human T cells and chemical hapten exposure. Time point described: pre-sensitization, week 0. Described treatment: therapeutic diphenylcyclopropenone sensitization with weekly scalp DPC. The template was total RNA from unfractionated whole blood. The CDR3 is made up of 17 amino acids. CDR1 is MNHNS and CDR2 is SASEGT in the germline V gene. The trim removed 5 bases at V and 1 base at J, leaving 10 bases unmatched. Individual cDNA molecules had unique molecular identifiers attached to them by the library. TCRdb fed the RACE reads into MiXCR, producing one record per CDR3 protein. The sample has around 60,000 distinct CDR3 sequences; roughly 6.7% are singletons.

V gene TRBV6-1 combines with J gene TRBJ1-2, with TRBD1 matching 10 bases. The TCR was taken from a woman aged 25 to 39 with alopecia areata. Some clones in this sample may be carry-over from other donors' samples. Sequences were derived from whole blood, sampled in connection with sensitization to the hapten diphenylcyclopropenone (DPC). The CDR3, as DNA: TGTGCCAGCAGTCCCGGGACAGGGGCCTTGTATAACTATGGCTACACCTTC. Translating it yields CASSPGTGALYNYGYTF.